This T cell receptor (beta chain) was captured by sequencing in a study (dated by TCRdb to between 2015 and 2016). Turning to the overall study: The study tested whether tumor-infiltrating Tregs in breast cancer are recruited from blood Tregs or converted in situ from other CD4+ T cell subsets.

Ten or more counts support this clonotype. The clone's antigen remains unknown. The record has no base qualities; no much larger clone is one base away. Results the study describes overall, beyond this receptor: The validation in the larger cohort was limited to a single TCR beta V-J rearrangement instead of whole repertoires. The TCR alpha and beta sequences of tumor-infiltrating Tregs showed the greatest overlap with tumor naive CD4+ T cells, followed by blood naive CD4+ T cells. In terms of TCR gene usage, tumor memory CD4+ T cells clustered together with blood and lymph node memory CD4+ cells, as well as with lymph node naive CD4+ cells.

Trimming leaves V shorter by 0 bases and J shorter by 5 bases, with the junction holding 1 base beyond the gene matches. Measured from the cysteine to the phenylalanine, the CDR3 is 14 residues long. Just the 42-base CDR3 DNA is kept, in frame starting at base 1. The germline V gene encodes CDR1 MNHEY and CDR2 SVGAGI. Amplification of full-length TCR variable regions was done by 5' RACE PCR using constant-region reverse primers, and this step was followed by semi-nested PCR with Nested Universal Primer A. The ReliaPrep RNA Cell Miniprep System was used to extract total RNA, which was then reverse transcribed into 5'RACE-ready cDNA with the SMARTer RACE 5'/3' Kit. Full-length TCR alpha and beta libraries were barcoded with multiplex adaptors and sequenced on an Illumina MiSeq. Per the source publication's procedure: For each of nine subset-tissue groups, sequencing data from the five patients were combined, and the groups were compared by unsupervised clustering of TCR gene usage. The Morisita-Horn index was used to calculate repertoire similarity, with shared sequences weighted according to their contribution to each repertoire. TCRdb cleaned the public reads at Q25 with fastp, built clones with MiXCR and kept in-frame beta chains. CDR3 protein sequences are deduplicated, and each keeps its most common genes and DNA. In this record, the V and J calls reflect TCRdb's handling and not the investigators' own analysis. The sample contains more than 45,000 distinct CDR3 sequences, about 28% of them found a single time. In total, the top ten clones hold under 3.5% of the sample.

The memory CD4+ T cell population was isolated based on a CD4+CD45RO+CD25- phenotype. Tregs, naive and memory CD4+ T cells from tumor, blood and ipsilateral draining lymph nodes of 5 or 6 breast cancer patients underwent full-length TCR alpha and beta sequencing. Tumor tissue and lymph nodes obtained from ipsilateral axillary dissection were perfused with PBS, minced and then digested with collagenase I and hyaluronidase. Sorted cell populations were confirmed by FACS to exceed 90% purity. Input material: tumor-infiltrating memory CD4+ T cells sorted from the breast tumor. The cell subset or site label here, explained by the study, means: memory CD4+ T cells, CD4+CD45RO+CD25-. The chain is encoded by TRBV6-5 joined to TRBJ1-5, with 7 junctional bases fitting TRBD1. The clonotype originates from a female donor with breast cancer. The base sequence is TGTGCCAGCAGTTACTCAGGGGGCGATCAGCCCCAGCATTTT. It translates to CASSYSGGDQPQHF.